Listed below are T cell receptor beta chains from one sample, sequenced in a study of T cells after yellow fever vaccination. From the 5' RACE reads, TCRdb called clonotypes with MiXCR, one entry per CDR3 protein. The data contain 300,000 to 350,000 distinct CDR3 sequences, around 4.1% of them singletons. This material consisted of PBMCs, taken 5 days after the yellow fever booster vaccination. The receptors were gathered from a man younger than 35 who received the YFV17D yellow fever vaccine. Each CDR3 is given with its conserved first and last residue. Each record gives: V gene, D gene, J gene, clone size, CDR3 protein, CDR3 DNA. D genes are given only for firm matches. Clone size is not always given. Where it is, it says once, few, many or a class for expanded clones.

v_call: TRBV20-1
d_call: TRBD1
j_call: TRBJ2-4
clone_size: many
cdr3_aa: CSASYRDRGNIQYF
cdr3_nt: TGCAGTGCTAGCTACCGGGACAGGGGAAACATTCAGTACTTC

v_call: TRBV7-2
d_call: .
j_call: TRBJ2-5
clone_size: many
cdr3_aa: CASSLAPVHPQYF
cdr3_nt: TGTGCCAGCAGCTTAGCCCCGGTTCACCCCCAGTACTTC

v_call: TRBV7-2
d_call: .
j_call: TRBJ1-2
clone_size: many
cdr3_aa: CASRKFSEIIYGYTF
cdr3_nt: TGTGCCAGCAGAAAATTTTCGGAGATAATCTATGGCTACACCTTC

v_call: TRBV3-1
d_call: TRBD1
j_call: TRBJ2-2
clone_size: few
cdr3_aa: CASSQPGTGYTGELFF
cdr3_nt: TGTGCCAGCAGCCAACCAGGGACAGGATACACCGGGGAGCTGTTTTTT

v_call: TRBV18
d_call: .
j_call: TRBJ1-6
clone_size: many
cdr3_aa: CASSEGGVDSPLHF
cdr3_nt: TGTGCCAGCTCCGAAGGCGGAGTCGATTCACCCCTCCACTTT

v_call: TRBV18
d_call: TRBD1
j_call: TRBJ2-5
clone_size: few
cdr3_aa: CASSPTGTGGETQYF
cdr3_nt: TGTGCCAGCTCACCAACCGGGACAGGAGGGGAGACCCAGTACTTC

v_call: TRBV3-1
d_call: TRBD1
j_call: TRBJ2-1
clone_size: few
cdr3_aa: CASSPLTGQGGNEQFF
cdr3_nt: TGTGCCAGCAGCCCCCTTACGGGACAGGGAGGCAATGAGCAGTTCTTC

v_call: TRBV6-5
d_call: TRBD1
j_call: TRBJ1-6
clone_size: many
cdr3_aa: CASSYHRTGQNSPLHF
cdr3_nt: TGTGCCAGCAGTTACCATAGGACAGGGCAAAATTCACCCCTCCACTTT

v_call: TRBV6-4
d_call: .
j_call: TRBJ2-3
clone_size: .
cdr3_aa: CARPTDTQYF
cdr3_nt: TGTGCCAGACCCACAGATACGCAGTATTTT

v_call: TRBV5-4
d_call: .
j_call: TRBJ1-1
clone_size: few
cdr3_aa: CASTSIGGMNTEAFF
cdr3_nt: TGTGCCAGCACCTCTATAGGGGGAATGAACACTGAAGCTTTCTTT

v_call: TRBV3-1
d_call: TRBD1
j_call: TRBJ2-7
clone_size: .
cdr3_aa: CASSLYRPGGYEQYF
cdr3_nt: TGTGCCAGCAGCCTTTATAGGCCAGGGGGCTACGAGCAGTACTTC

v_call: TRBV4-3
d_call: .
j_call: TRBJ2-6
clone_size: .
cdr3_aa: CASSQDRLAVERSSGANVLTF
cdr3_nt: TGCGCCAGCAGCCAAGATCGTCTGGCAGTAGAAAGGAGCTCTGGGGCCAACGTCCTGACTTTC

v_call: TRBV10-3
d_call: .
j_call: TRBJ1-3
clone_size: .
cdr3_aa: CAISELKGGSGNTIYF
cdr3_nt: TGTGCCATCAGTGAGCTTAAGGGCGGCTCTGGAAACACCATATATTTT

v_call: TRBV9
d_call: .
j_call: TRBJ1-2
clone_size: .
cdr3_aa: CASSPRYRYGYTF
cdr3_nt: TGTGCCAGCAGCCCCCGATATCGCTATGGCTACACCTTC

v_call: TRBV12-3/TRBV12-4
d_call: TRBD2
j_call: TRBJ2-1
clone_size: .
cdr3_aa: CASSPGLGELIQQFF
cdr3_nt: TGTGCCAGCAGTCCCGGACTAGGGGAGCTGATTCAGCAGTTCTTC

v_call: TRBV6-2/TRBV6-3
d_call: TRBD1
j_call: TRBJ1-5
clone_size: many
cdr3_aa: CASSYSIGRGDQPQHF
cdr3_nt: TGTGCCAGCAGTTACTCGATTGGCAGGGGGGATCAGCCCCAGCATTTT

v_call: TRBV6-2/TRBV6-3
d_call: .
j_call: TRBJ2-6
clone_size: few
cdr3_aa: CASSYPTLSGANVLTF
cdr3_nt: TGTGCCAGCAGTTACCCGACCCTATCGGGGGCCAACGTCCTGACTTTC

v_call: TRBV12-3/TRBV12-4
d_call: .
j_call: TRBJ2-7
clone_size: many
cdr3_aa: CASSPSSGAVEQYF
cdr3_nt: TGTGCCAGCAGTCCGAGCTCCGGGGCCGTCGAGCAGTACTTC

v_call: TRBV6-5
d_call: TRBD1
j_call: TRBJ2-3
clone_size: .
cdr3_aa: CASSYSGQGADTQYF
cdr3_nt: TGTGCCAGCAGTTACTCAGGGCAGGGGGCGGATACGCAGTATTTT

v_call: TRBV6-1
d_call: TRBD1
j_call: TRBJ1-1
clone_size: .
cdr3_aa: CASPGTANTEAFF
cdr3_nt: TGTGCCAGCCCAGGGACAGCGAACACTGAAGCTTTCTTT

v_call: TRBV12-3/TRBV12-4
d_call: .
j_call: TRBJ2-5
clone_size: many
cdr3_aa: CASSLDSYQETQYF
cdr3_nt: TGTGCCAGCAGTTTAGACTCGTACCAAGAGACCCAGTACTTC

v_call: TRBV27
d_call: .
j_call: TRBJ2-5
clone_size: few
cdr3_aa: CASSARGLETQYF
cdr3_nt: TGTGCCAGCAGTGCCAGGGGCCTGGAGACCCAGTACTTC

v_call: TRBV2
d_call: TRBD1
j_call: TRBJ2-3
clone_size: few
cdr3_aa: CASIPQGASPSTDTQYF
cdr3_nt: TGTGCCAGCATCCCCCAGGGGGCTTCACCTTCCACAGATACGCAGTATTTT

v_call: TRBV12-5
d_call: TRBD1
j_call: TRBJ2-7
clone_size: few
cdr3_aa: CASGRTGHYEQYF
cdr3_nt: TGTGCTAGTGGGAGGACAGGACACTACGAGCAGTACTTC

v_call: TRBV11-3
d_call: .
j_call: TRBJ2-1
clone_size: many
cdr3_aa: CASSQKQGDYNEQFF
cdr3_nt: TGTGCCAGCAGCCAAAAACAGGGAGACTACAATGAGCAGTTCTTC

v_call: TRBV15
d_call: TRBD1
j_call: TRBJ2-4
clone_size: many
cdr3_aa: CATSRVASFRTGGNPYLAKNIQYF
cdr3_nt: TGTGCCACCAGCAGAGTCGCCTCTTTCCGGACAGGCGGAAACCCCTACTTAGCCAAAAACATTCAGTACTTC

v_call: TRBV10-3
d_call: TRBD1
j_call: TRBJ1-1
clone_size: .
cdr3_aa: CAITEGASTEAFF
cdr3_nt: TGTGCCATCACTGAGGGGGCCAGCACTGAAGCTTTCTTT

v_call: TRBV7-9
d_call: .
j_call: TRBJ2-1
clone_size: many
cdr3_aa: CASSSQAGDEQFF
cdr3_nt: TGTGCCAGCAGCTCACAGGCCGGGGATGAGCAGTTCTTC

v_call: TRBV7-2
d_call: TRBD2
j_call: TRBJ2-1
clone_size: .
cdr3_aa: CASSFHRTSGENEQFF
cdr3_nt: TGTGCCAGCAGCTTTCACCGGACTAGCGGGGAGAATGAGCAGTTCTTC

v_call: TRBV29-1
d_call: .
j_call: TRBJ1-5
clone_size: .
cdr3_aa: CSVVGAGSNQPQHF
cdr3_nt: TGCAGCGTTGTGGGAGCCGGTAGCAATCAGCCCCAGCATTTT

v_call: TRBV12-3/TRBV12-4
d_call: .
j_call: TRBJ1-1
clone_size: many
cdr3_aa: CASILGGTEAFF
cdr3_nt: TGTGCCAGCATCCTCGGGGGCACTGAAGCTTTCTTT

v_call: TRBV7-2
d_call: .
j_call: TRBJ1-2
clone_size: many
cdr3_aa: CASSPGTGRNNYGYTF
cdr3_nt: TGTGCCAGCAGCCCGGGGACGGGGCGGAATAACTATGGCTACACCTTC

v_call: TRBV7-8
d_call: .
j_call: TRBJ2-1
clone_size: .
cdr3_aa: CANSLVRGQYNEQFF
cdr3_nt: TGTGCCAACAGCTTAGTCAGGGGCCAGTACAATGAGCAGTTCTTC

v_call: TRBV12-3/TRBV12-4
d_call: TRBD2
j_call: TRBJ2-5
clone_size: .
cdr3_aa: CASRRSGGLQETQYF
cdr3_nt: TGTGCCAGCAGACGTAGCGGGGGCCTACAAGAGACCCAGTACTTC

v_call: TRBV12-3/TRBV12-4
d_call: .
j_call: TRBJ2-1
clone_size: many
cdr3_aa: CASSLTQGGMDEQFF
cdr3_nt: TGTGCCAGCAGTTTAACTCAGGGGGGCATGGATGAGCAGTTCTTC

v_call: TRBV18
d_call: TRBD1
j_call: TRBJ1-2
clone_size: .
cdr3_aa: CASSLPSTGGNRGYTF
cdr3_nt: TGTGCCAGCTCACTACCCTCGACAGGGGGCAACCGTGGCTACACCTTC

v_call: TRBV20-1
d_call: .
j_call: TRBJ2-5
clone_size: .
cdr3_aa: CSAVVSGQETQYF
cdr3_nt: TGCAGTGCCGTAGTAAGCGGGCAAGAGACCCAGTACTTC

v_call: TRBV11-2
d_call: TRBD1
j_call: TRBJ1-5
clone_size: .
cdr3_aa: CASSQDREGQPQHF
cdr3_nt: TGTGCCAGCAGTCAGGACAGGGAAGGTCAGCCCCAGCATTTT

v_call: TRBV10-3
d_call: .
j_call: TRBJ2-5
clone_size: many
cdr3_aa: CAISESPRFEGQETQYF
cdr3_nt: TGTGCCATCAGTGAGTCACCCCGCTTCGAGGGCCAAGAGACCCAGTACTTC

v_call: TRBV7-8
d_call: .
j_call: TRBJ2-3
clone_size: few
cdr3_aa: CASSLRRFADTQYF
cdr3_nt: TGTGCCAGCAGCCTAAGGAGGTTTGCAGATACGCAGTATTTT

v_call: TRBV10-3
d_call: .
j_call: TRBJ2-7
clone_size: many
cdr3_aa: CAISESGALEQYF
cdr3_nt: TGTGCCATCAGTGAGTCTGGGGCCCTCGAGCAGTACTTC

v_call: TRBV29-1
d_call: TRBD1
j_call: TRBJ1-1
clone_size: .
cdr3_aa: CSVRQGPNTEAFF
cdr3_nt: TGCAGCGTACGACAGGGACCGAACACTGAAGCTTTCTTT

v_call: TRBV9
d_call: TRBD2
j_call: TRBJ2-3
clone_size: few
cdr3_aa: CASSSGGARADTQYF
cdr3_nt: TGTGCCAGCAGTAGCGGGGGGGCCCGGGCAGATACGCAGTATTTT

v_call: TRBV5-1
d_call: TRBD2
j_call: TRBJ2-7
clone_size: few
cdr3_aa: CASSDWGGRGEQYF
cdr3_nt: TGCGCCAGCAGCGACTGGGGAGGGCGTGGAGAGCAGTACTTC

v_call: TRBV27
d_call: TRBD2
j_call: TRBJ2-4
clone_size: many
cdr3_aa: CASSIFPSGSAKNIQYF
cdr3_nt: TGTGCCAGCAGTATCTTCCCTAGCGGATCTGCCAAAAACATTCAGTACTTC

v_call: TRBV4-2
d_call: TRBD2
j_call: TRBJ2-7
clone_size: .
cdr3_aa: CASSQDRTGGTYEQYF
cdr3_nt: TGTGCCAGCAGCCAGGACCGCACGGGGGGAACCTACGAGCAGTACTTC

v_call: TRBV20-1
d_call: .
j_call: TRBJ1-5
clone_size: few
cdr3_aa: CSARDRQAFNQPQHF
cdr3_nt: TGCAGTGCTAGAGATCGACAGGCCTTCAATCAGCCCCAGCATTTT

v_call: TRBV5-1
d_call: TRBD1
j_call: TRBJ1-1
clone_size: many
cdr3_aa: CASSSAGGTEAFF
cdr3_nt: TGCGCCAGCAGCTCAGCAGGGGGTACTGAAGCTTTCTTT